This T cell receptor (beta chain) was sequenced during a study of identical twins. The V gene end was trimmed by 5 bases and the J gene end by 3 bases; junction bases not matched to a gene: 7. The CDR3 runs 15 residues. Germline-derived CDR1 and CDR2 are SGHRS and YFSETQ. TCRdb recomputed calls from the 5' RACE reads with MiXCR, one row per CDR3 protein. The table lists a few hundred thousand distinct CDR3 sequences, around 9.6% of them singletons. This clonotype turned up a few times. The data were also submitted as part of a second study, on yellow fever vaccine responses in identical twins.

This chain uses TRBV5-1 with TRBJ2-7; 11 bases match TRBD1. Sample: PBMCs. The clonotype originates from a woman aged 18 to 35 in good health. The CDR3 DNA sequence: TGCGCCAGCAGAGCGTCCGGGACAGGGGGCTACGAGCAGTACTTC. Translation: CASRASGTGGYEQYF.